This T cell receptor (beta chain) is drawn from a study of blood T cell repertoires in COVID-19. The overall study: There were acute and convalescent COVID-19 samples, and they came from the United States, Italy and Spain. The analysed material was cDNA or gDNA that came from T cells, B-cell-depleted T cells, or PBMCs.

The CDR3 runs 15 residues. Germline V lookup: CDR1 SNHLY, CDR2 FYNNEI. Trimming took off 8 bases at V and 1 base at J, with 15 bases between the two ends. This clone was seen more than once but under ten times. Per the original methods: From reference gene primer amplification, estimates of nucleated cell counts were derived. Clones were read by immunoSEQ multiplex PCR, and TCRdb kept only the in-frame ones, dropping some. Clone size and V and J calls were adopted from that table, with D and trimming inferred from the DNA. Counted here are 65,000 to 85,000 clones, 91% occurring once; the ten biggest clones make up 5.8%.

The chain recombines TRBV2 with TRBJ1-5; D gene uncertain. The receptor was isolated from a human donor in a cohort sampled during active COVID-19. Input material: peripheral blood. The CDR3 protein is CASGRIAGSNQPQHF. Here the CDR3 DNA reads TGTGCCAGCGGGAGGATCGCTGGGAGCAATCAGCCCCAGCATTTT.